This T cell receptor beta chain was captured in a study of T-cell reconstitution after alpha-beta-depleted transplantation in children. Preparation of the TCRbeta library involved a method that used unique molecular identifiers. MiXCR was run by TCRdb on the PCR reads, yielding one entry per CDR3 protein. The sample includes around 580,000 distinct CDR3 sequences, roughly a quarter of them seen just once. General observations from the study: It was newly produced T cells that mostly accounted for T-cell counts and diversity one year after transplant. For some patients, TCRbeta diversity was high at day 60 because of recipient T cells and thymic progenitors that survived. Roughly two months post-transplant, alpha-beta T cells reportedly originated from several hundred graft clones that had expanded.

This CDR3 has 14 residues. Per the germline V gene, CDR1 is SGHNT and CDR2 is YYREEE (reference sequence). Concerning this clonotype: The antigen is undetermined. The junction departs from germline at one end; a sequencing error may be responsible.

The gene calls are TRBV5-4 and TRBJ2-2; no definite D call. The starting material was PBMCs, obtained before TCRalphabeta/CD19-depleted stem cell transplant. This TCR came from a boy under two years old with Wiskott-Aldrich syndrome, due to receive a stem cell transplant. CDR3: CASSSQLNTVELFF. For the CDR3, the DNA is TGTGCCAGCAGCTCCCAGCTGAACACCGTGGAGCTGTTTTTT.